This T cell receptor (beta chain) was identified in a study of graft-versus-host responses after intestinal transplantation. Study background: Anti-thymocyte globulin served as induction for all recipients, who then took tacrolimus and steroids for about three years.

Study results and limitations: GvH clones were identified in recipient marrow, with some first appearing in ileum or blood.

Per the germline V gene, CDR1 is PRHDT and CDR2 is FYEKMQ (reference sequence). This CDR3 spans 16 amino acids. V was clipped by 4 bases and J by 0 bases, with 15 bases between them. Points on this clone: No antigen is known for it.

The repertoire was sequenced with immunoSEQ multiplex PCR; TCRdb's copy has only in-frame clones and lacks some. The data hold about 100,000 clones, with roughly 84% observed a single time. V usage is TRBV13 and J usage is TRBJ2-5, with TRBD1 as a possible D gene (5 bases). The specimen comprised unstimulated CD4+ T cells sorted from spleen or lymph node cells, sampled before transplant. This receptor was identified in a human donor who was the organ donor for an intestinal transplant. The CDR3 region has the DNA TGTGCCAGCAGCTCGGACACGTTGCGGTACCAAGAGACCCAGTACTTC. This encodes CASSSDTLRYQETQYF.